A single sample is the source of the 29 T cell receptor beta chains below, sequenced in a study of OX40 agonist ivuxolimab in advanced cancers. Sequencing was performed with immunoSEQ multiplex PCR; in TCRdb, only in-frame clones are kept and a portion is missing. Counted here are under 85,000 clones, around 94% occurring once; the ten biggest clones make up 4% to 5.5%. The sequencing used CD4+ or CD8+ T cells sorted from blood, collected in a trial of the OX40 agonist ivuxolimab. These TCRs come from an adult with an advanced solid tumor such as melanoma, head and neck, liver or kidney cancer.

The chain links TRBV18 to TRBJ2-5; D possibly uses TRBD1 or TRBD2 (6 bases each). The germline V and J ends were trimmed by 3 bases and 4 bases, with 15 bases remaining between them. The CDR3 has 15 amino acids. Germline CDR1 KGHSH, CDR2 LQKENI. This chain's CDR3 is CASSPVGGKGETQYF. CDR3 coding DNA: TGTGCCAGCTCACCCGTGGGGGGCAAGGGAGAGACCCAGTACTTC.

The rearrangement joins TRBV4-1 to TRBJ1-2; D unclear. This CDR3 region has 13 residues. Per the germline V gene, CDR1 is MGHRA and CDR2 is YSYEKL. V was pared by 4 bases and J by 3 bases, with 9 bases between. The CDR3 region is CASSPSDYYGYTF. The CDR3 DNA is TGCGCCAGCAGCCCCTCGGACTACTATGGCTACACCTTC.

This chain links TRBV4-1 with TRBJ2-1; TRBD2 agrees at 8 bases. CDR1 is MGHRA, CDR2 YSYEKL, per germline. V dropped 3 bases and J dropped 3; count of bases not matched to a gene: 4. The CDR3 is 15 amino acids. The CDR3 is CASSHLSGSYNEQFF. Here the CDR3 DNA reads TGCGCCAGCAGCCATTTGAGCGGGAGCTACAATGAGCAGTTCTTC.

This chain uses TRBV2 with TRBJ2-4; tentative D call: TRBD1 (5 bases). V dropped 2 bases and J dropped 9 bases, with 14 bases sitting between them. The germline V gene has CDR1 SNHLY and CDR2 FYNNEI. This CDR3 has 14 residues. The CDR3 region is CASSERRAESIQYF. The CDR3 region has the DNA TGTGCCAGCAGTGAACGCAGGGCGGAAAGCATTCAGTACTTC.

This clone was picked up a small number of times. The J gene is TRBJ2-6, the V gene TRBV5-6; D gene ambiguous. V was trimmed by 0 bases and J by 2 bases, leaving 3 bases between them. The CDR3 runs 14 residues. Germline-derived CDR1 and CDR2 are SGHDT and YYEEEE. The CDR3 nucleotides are TGTGCCAGCAGCTTGGGTGCTGGGGCCAACGTCCTGACTTTC. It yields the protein CASSLGAGANVLTF.

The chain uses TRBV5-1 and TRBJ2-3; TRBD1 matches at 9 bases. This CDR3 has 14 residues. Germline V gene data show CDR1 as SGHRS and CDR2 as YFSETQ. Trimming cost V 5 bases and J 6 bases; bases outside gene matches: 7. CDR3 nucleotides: TGCGCCAGCAGACCGGTTGGGACAGGGGATACGCAGTATTTT. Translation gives CASRPVGTGDTQYF.

CDR3 sequence (DNA): TGCGCCAGCAGCGACCGAGCTGTTAACACCGGGGAGCTGTTTTTT. The encoded protein is CASSDRAVNTGELFF. The V and J genes are TRBV4-3 and TRBJ2-2; no clear D gene. The germline V gene has CDR1 LGHNA and CDR2 YSLEER. The ends were cut back, 5 bases at V and 2 bases at J, with 12 bases in the middle. The CDR3 has 15 amino acids.

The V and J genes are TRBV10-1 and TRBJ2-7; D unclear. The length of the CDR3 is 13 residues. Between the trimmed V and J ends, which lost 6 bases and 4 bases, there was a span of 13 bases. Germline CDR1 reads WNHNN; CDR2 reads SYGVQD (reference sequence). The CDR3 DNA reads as TGCGCCAGCAGAACCCACATCGGATACGAGCAGTACTTC. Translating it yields CASRTHIGYEQYF.

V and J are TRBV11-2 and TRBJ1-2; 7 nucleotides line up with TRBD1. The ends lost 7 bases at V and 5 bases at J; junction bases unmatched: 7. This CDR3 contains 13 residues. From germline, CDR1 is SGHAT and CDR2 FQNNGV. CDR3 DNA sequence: TGTGCCAGCACAATCGGGACAGTATATGGCTACACCTTC. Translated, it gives CASTIGTVYGYTF.

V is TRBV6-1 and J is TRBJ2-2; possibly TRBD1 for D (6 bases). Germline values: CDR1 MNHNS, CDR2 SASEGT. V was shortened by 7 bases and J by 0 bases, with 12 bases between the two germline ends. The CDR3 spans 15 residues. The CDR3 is CASKTGQSNTGELFF. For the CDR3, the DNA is TGTGCCAGCAAGACGGGACAATCGAACACCGGGGAGCTGTTTTTT.

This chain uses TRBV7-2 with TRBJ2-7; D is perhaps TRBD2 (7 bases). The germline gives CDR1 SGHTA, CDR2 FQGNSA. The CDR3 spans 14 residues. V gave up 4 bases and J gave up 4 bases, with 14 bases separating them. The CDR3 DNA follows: TGTGCCAGCAGCTGGGGGGGACAAAGTTACGAGCAGTACTTC. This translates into CASSWGGQSYEQYF.

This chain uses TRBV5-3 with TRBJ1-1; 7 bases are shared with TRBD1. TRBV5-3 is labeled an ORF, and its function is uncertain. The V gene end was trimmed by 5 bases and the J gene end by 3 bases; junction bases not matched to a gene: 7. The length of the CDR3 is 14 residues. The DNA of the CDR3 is TGTGCCAGAAGTCGAGACAGGGAGTACACTGAAGCTTTCTTT. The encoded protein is CARSRDREYTEAFF.

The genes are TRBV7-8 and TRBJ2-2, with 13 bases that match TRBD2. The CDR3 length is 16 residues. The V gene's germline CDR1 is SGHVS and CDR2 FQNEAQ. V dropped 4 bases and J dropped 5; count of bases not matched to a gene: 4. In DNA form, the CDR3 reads TGTGCCAGCAGCTCCGGGACTAGCGGGATTACCGGGGAGCTGTTTTTT. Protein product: CASSSGTSGITGELFF.

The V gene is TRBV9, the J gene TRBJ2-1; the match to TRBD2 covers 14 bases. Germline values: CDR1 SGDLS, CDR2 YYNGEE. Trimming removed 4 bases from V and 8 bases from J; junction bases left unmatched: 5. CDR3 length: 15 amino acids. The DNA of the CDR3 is TGTGCCAGCAGCCCCGGGACTAGCGGGAGAGATGAGCAGTTCTTC. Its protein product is CASSPGTSGRDEQFF.

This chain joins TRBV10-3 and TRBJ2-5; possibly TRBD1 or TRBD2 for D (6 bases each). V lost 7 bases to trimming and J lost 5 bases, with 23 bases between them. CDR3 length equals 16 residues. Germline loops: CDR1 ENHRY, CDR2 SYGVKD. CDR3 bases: TGTGCCATCAAATCGGAGGGAACAGGGTTTCGGGAGACCCAGTACTTC. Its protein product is CAIKSEGTGFRETQYF.

The CDR3 DNA follows: TGTGCCAGCAGCCTCGACAGCCACCCCAGTGGGGAGCAGTACTTC. Translated, it gives CASSLDSHPSGEQYF. J is TRBJ2-7 and V is TRBV5-5, with D perhaps matching TRBD1 (5 bases). Trimming cost V 4 bases and J 7 bases, with 21 bases left between them. There are 15 residues in the CDR3. Germline CDR1 SGHKS, CDR2 YYEKEE (reference sequence).

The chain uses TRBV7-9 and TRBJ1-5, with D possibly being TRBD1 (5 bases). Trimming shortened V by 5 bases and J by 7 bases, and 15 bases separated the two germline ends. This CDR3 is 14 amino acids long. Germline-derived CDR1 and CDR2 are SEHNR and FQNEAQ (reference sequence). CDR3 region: CASSLGGGGQPQHF. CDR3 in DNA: TGTGCCAGCAGCCTTGGGGGAGGAGGCCAGCCCCAGCATTTT.

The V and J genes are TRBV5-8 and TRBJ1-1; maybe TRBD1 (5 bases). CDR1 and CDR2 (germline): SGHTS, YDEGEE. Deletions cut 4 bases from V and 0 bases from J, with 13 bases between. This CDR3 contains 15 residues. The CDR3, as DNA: TGTGCCAGCAGCCCATGGACACCTTTGAACACTGAAGCTTTCTTT. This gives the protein CASSPWTPLNTEAFF.

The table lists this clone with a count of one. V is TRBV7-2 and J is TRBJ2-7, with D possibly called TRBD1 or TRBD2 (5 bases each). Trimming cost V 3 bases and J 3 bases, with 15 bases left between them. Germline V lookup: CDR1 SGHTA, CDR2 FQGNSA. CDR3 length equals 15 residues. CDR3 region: CASSFLGTENYEQYF. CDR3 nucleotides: TGTGCCAGCAGCTTTTTAGGGACGGAAAACTACGAGCAGTACTTC.

CDR3 coding DNA: TGTGCCAGCAGCTCTGATCGAGGGGGGGCGTGGGAGACCCAGTACTTC. Translating it yields CASSSDRGGAWETQYF. The J gene is TRBJ2-5, the V gene TRBV7-9, with D perhaps matching TRBD2 (7 bases). CDR3 size: 16 residues. Looked up from germline, CDR1 is SEHNR and CDR2 is FQNEAQ (reference sequence). Trimming left V 4 bases short and J 5 bases short, with 20 bases between.

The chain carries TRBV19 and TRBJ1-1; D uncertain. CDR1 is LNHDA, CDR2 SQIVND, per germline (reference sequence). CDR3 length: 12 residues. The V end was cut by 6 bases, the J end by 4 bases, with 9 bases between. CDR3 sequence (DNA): TGTGCCAGTAGCCGCCGGGGCACTGAAGCTTTCTTT. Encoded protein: CASSRRGTEAFF.

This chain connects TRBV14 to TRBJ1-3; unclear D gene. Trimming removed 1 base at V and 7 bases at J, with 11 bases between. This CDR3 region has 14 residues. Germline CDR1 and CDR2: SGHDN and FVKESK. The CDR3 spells CASSQVRDSNTIYF. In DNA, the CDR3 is TGTGCCAGCAGCCAAGTCAGAGACTCCAACACCATATATTTT.

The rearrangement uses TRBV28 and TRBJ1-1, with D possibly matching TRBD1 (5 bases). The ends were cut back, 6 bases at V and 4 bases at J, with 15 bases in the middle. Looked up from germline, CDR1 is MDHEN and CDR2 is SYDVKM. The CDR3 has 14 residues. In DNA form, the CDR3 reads TGTGCCAGCAGAAGTCCGTGGGGGACCACTGAAGCTTTCTTT. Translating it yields CASRSPWGTTEAFF.

Here the CDR3 DNA reads TGTGCCGGGACAACGGGGACTGGAAGCTCTGAGCAGTTCTTC. Its translation is CAGTTGTGSSEQFF. The V call is TRBV6-1, the J call TRBJ2-1; either TRBD1 or TRBD2 may fit D (6 bases each). V lost 11 bases to trimming and J lost 9 bases, with 23 bases between them. The CDR3 is made up of 14 amino acids. Germline CDR1 is MNHNS and CDR2 is SASEGT.

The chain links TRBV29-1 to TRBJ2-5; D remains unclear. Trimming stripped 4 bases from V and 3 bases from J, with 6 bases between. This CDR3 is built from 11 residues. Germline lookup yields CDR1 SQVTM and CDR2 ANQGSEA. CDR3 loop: CSVAREETQYF. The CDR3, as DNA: TGCAGCGTTGCCCGAGAAGAGACCCAGTACTTC. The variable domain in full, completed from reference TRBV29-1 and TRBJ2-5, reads SAVISQKPSRDICQRGTSLTIQCQVDSQVTMMFWYRQQPGQSLTLIATANQGSEATYESGFVIDKFPISRPNLTFSTLTVSNMSPEDSSIYLCSVAREETQYFGPGTRLLVL.

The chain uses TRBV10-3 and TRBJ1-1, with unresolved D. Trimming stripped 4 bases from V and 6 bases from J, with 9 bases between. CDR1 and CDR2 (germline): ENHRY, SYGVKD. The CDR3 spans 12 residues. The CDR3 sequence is CAISAGRAEAFF. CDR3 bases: TGTGCCATCAGTGCAGGTCGAGCTGAAGCTTTCTTT.

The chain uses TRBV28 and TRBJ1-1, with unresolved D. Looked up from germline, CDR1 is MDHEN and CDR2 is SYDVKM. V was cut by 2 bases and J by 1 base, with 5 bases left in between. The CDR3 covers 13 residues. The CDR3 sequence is CASSLRWNTEAFF. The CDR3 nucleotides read TGTGCCAGCAGTTTACGGTGGAACACTGAAGCTTTCTTT.

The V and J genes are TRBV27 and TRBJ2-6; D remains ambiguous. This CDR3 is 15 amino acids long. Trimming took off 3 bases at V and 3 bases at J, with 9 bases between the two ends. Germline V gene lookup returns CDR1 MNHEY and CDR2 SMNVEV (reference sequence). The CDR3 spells CASSLGLGGANVLTF. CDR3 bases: TGTGCCAGCAGTTTGGGCTTAGGTGGGGCCAACGTCCTGACTTTC. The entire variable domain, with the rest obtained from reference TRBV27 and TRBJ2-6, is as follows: EAQVTQNPRYLITVTGKKLTVTCSQNMNHEYMSWYRQDPGLGLRQIYYSMNVEVTDKGDVPEGYKVSRKEKRNFPLILESPSPNQTSLYFCASSLGLGGANVLTFGAGSRLTVL.

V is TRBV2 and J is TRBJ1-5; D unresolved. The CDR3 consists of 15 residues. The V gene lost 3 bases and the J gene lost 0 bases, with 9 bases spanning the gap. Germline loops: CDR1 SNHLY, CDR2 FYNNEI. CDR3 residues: CASSDEGSSNQPQHF. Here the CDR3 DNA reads TGTGCCAGCAGTGACGAGGGATCTAGCAATCAGCCCCAGCATTTT.